The 4 T cell receptor beta chains presented below share a single source sample, sequenced in a study of T cell responses to AZD1222 COVID-19 vaccine. Clones were read by immunoSEQ multiplex PCR, and TCRdb kept only the in-frame ones, dropping some. The sample carries about 180,000 clones, 75% to 95% recorded once. The starting material was peripheral blood, obtained on day 0 of AZD1222 vaccination. Receptors were obtained from an adult in good health.

The chain couples TRBV7-2 to TRBJ2-5; either TRBD1 or TRBD2 may fit D (6 bases each). Germline CDR1 is SGHTA and CDR2 is FQGNSA. With 1 base removed from V and 5 bases from J, the gap between germline ends came to 8 bases. The CDR3 is 13 amino acids. This CDR3 is CASSLVGGETQYF. The CDR3 region has the DNA TGTGCCAGCAGCTTAGTAGGGGGGGAGACCCAGTACTTC.

The chain links TRBV2 to TRBJ2-1; D is unresolved. The CDR3 has 11 residues. V gave up 6 bases and J gave up 4 bases, with 4 bases separating them. Germline CDR1 and CDR2: SNHLY and FYNNEI. The CDR3 DNA follows: TGTGCCAGCAGATCATACAATGAGCAGTTCTTC. As protein: CASRSYNEQFF.

The chain joins TRBV7-8 to TRBJ2-5; 8 bases map to TRBD2. The V gene end was trimmed by 5 bases and the J gene end by 8 bases; junction bases not matched to a gene: 22. Per germline, CDR1 SGHVS and CDR2 FQNEAQ. The CDR3 spans 18 residues. CDR3 coding DNA: TGTGCCAGCAGCCCCAGGAGCGCTGGCGGGGGGCCGAAGGCTACCCAGTACTTC. Its protein is CASSPRSAGGGPKATQYF.

This clone occurred once. The chain carries TRBV6-5 and TRBJ2-7; D is possibly TRBD1 or TRBD2 (6 bases each). V lost 6 bases, J lost 1 base, and 16 bases lay in between. The CDR3 length is 15 residues. Germline CDR1 MNHEY, CDR2 SVGAGI. The DNA for the CDR3 is TGTGCCAGCAGAGCATCAGAGGGGGGTTCCTACGAGCAGTACTTC. As protein: CASRASEGGSYEQYF.